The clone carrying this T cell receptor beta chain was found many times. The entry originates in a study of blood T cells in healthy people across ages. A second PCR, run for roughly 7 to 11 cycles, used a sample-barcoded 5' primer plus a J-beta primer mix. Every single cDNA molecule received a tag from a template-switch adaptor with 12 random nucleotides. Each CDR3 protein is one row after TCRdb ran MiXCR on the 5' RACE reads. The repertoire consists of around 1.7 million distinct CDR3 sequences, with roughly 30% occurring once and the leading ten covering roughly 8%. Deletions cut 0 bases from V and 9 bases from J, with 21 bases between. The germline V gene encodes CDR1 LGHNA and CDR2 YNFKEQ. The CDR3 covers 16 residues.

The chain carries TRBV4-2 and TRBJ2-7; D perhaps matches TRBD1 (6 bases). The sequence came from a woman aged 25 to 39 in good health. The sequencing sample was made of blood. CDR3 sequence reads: CASSQDLRQVTGRQYF. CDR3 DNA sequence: TGTGCCAGCAGCCAAGATCTGAGACAGGTAACAGGTCGGCAGTACTTC.